One T cell receptor (beta chain) is described in this entry. This clonotype was seen ten or more times. Its antigen target is currently unknown. The record has no base qualities; no much larger clone is one base away. This sample is part of a study of response to subunit inactivated influenza vaccine (dated by TCRdb to the late 2010s). At the level of the whole study: Deep quantitative profiling of the T cell receptor repertoire was used in the study to follow responses to a trivalent subunit inactivated influenza vaccine. What the study reported, not specific to this receptor: The authors suggested that each seasonal influenza vaccination may recruit only a limited number of new T cells.

CDR1 and CDR2 are read off the germline V gene as SGHTS and YDEGEE. The V end loses 1 base and the J end loses 4 bases, and a stretch of 12 bases separates them. The CDR3, cysteine through phenylalanine, is 15 amino acids long. CDR3 DNA only is kept here, 45 bases in frame from base 1. Library generation was performed with RT-PCR. The sequencer listed for this sample is Illumina HiSeq 2500. Starting from the raw public reads, TCRdb applied fastp trimming at Q25, assembled clones with MiXCR and retained in-frame beta chains. Identical CDR3 protein sequences are pooled into one entry, listed with their most common genes and DNA. This sample holds over 400,000 distinct CDR3 sequences; about a tenth were observed only once. Of the sample, about 12% is held by the ten largest clones. What this sample's time point label stands for: approximately 47 days after influenza vaccine administration.

Here the chain combines TRBV5-8 and TRBJ1-5; the D gene cannot be named for sure. This sample comprised PBMCs from blood, obtained roughly 45 days after vaccination. The TCR originated in a man aged 50 to 60 who received an inactivated influenza vaccine. Donor details come from another sample of the same person, matched by shared clones. CDR3 protein: CASSLSWQVNQPQHF. The DNA sequence is given as TGTGCCAGCAGCTTGTCTTGGCAGGTGAATCAGCCCCAGCATTTT.